This TCR beta chain was identified during a study of cytomegalovirus exposure and HLA in healthy donors. The PCR had 60 Vbeta and 13 Jbeta primers. The data were produced by immunoSEQ multiplex PCR, yet TCRdb's version contains in-frame clones alone and is incomplete. Of hundreds of thousands of clones in the sample, roughly 80% were seen once. The J segment lost 5 bases and the V segment lost 3 bases, leaving 6 bases of the junction unmatched. The CDR3 totals 14 residues. Germline V gives CDR1 LNHDA, CDR2 SQIVND (reference sequence). As for this clone: Antigen unknown.

Findings of the study overall: When a later analysis was performed, an Asian-associated ancestry cluster reportedly had fewer N-insertions than the approximately 600-donor mean.

This TCR was recovered from a male donor in good health and CMV-seronegative. V gene TRBV19 combines with J gene TRBJ1-2; TRBD1 aligns across 7 bases. The material sequenced was PBMCs. CDR3 DNA sequence: TGTGCCAGTAGTATCGGGACAGAAAATTATGGCTACACCTTC. Encoded protein: CASSIGTENYGYTF. The variable domain in full, completed from reference TRBV19 and TRBJ1-2, reads DGGITQSPKYLFRKEGQNVTLSCEQNLNHDAMYWYRQDPGQGLRLIYYSQIVNDFQKGDIAEGYSVSREKKESFPLTVTSAQKNPTAFYLCASSIGTENYGYTFGSGTRLTVV.